The entry that follows covers one T cell receptor beta chain sequence. The entry originates in a study of blood T cell repertoires in COVID-19. Study-wide context: The United States, Italy and Spain supplied acute and convalescent COVID-19 samples. T cells, B-cell-depleted T cells, or PBMCs provided the cDNA or gDNA that served as material.

Original data processing: The authors estimated nucleated cell counts from reference gene primer amplification. The data were produced by immunoSEQ multiplex PCR, yet TCRdb's version contains in-frame clones alone and is incomplete. V, J and clone size were drawn from that table, and D and trimming were deduced from the DNA. Here the sample spans about 130,000 clones, roughly 90% being singletons. CDR1 is MNHNS, CDR2 SASEGT, per germline. V gave up 1 base and J gave up 2 bases; unmatched junction bases: 6. The CDR3 is 16 amino acids. The gene calls are TRBV6-1 and TRBJ2-3, with TRBD1 matching 7 bases. Sample: peripheral blood. This clonotype originated in a woman aged 80 or older with acute or convalescent COVID-19. Written as DNA, the CDR3 is TGTGCCAGCAGTGAAGTGTTAGGACAGGTCACAGATACGCAGTATTTT. This translates into CASSEVLGQVTDTQYF.